The clone carrying this T cell receptor (beta chain) has a handful of counts. Its antigen is not identified. The authors amplified TCR beta CDR3 regions from RNA transcripts. The first round was an RT-PCR with HTBI primers, and the second round was a multiplex PCR. Via MiXCR, TCRdb re-called the multiplex PCR reads, giving one row per CDR3 protein. The sample shows 500,000 to 800,000 distinct CDR3 sequences, under 50% of them seen only once. Under 3 months in duration, the ophthalmopathy in affected donors had moderate-to-severe activity, CAS ≥3 and NOSPECS ≥4. Fresh peripheral blood (approximately 10 ml) yielded the PBMCs. Trimming took off 9 bases at V and 7 bases at J, with 10 bases between the two ends. CDR1 and CDR2 from the germline V gene are LGHNT and FRNRAP. The length of the CDR3 is 12 residues. The data were obtained in a study of Graves' ophthalmopathy and Graves' hyperthyroidism. The study's findings and limits: Among expanded thyroid clonotypes above 0.001 frequency, most also occurred in blood.

Sequences were obtained from peripheral blood. The chain employs TRBV12-5 and TRBJ1-6; maybe TRBD1 (6 bases). This TCR came from an adult man with Graves' ophthalmopathy. The CDR3 nucleotides read TGTGCTAGCACAGGGAACAATTCACCCCTCCACTTT. Residues: CASTGNNSPLHF.